This T cell receptor (beta chain) was profiled in a study of T cells after yellow fever vaccination. Study-level points and caveats: The study re-detected most primary-vaccination clones after the booster (96% CD4, roughly 85% CD8).

Remarks on this clonotype: Its antigen is undetermined.

Germline-derived CDR1 and CDR2 are DFQATT and SNEGSKA (reference sequence). The CDR3 spans 14 residues. The V end lost 3 bases, the J end lost 7 bases, and 13 bases lay between the germline ends. TCRdb fed the 5' RACE reads into MiXCR, producing one record per CDR3 protein. Of almost 70,000 distinct CDR3 sequences in the sample, about 6% were seen once. This clonotype originated in a man between 18 and 29 years old who received the YFV17D yellow fever vaccine. The sample here was CD4+ T cells sorted from PBMCs, taken roughly 14 days after the first yellow fever vaccination. The chain combines TRBV20-1 with TRBJ1-6; D may be TRBD1 (5 bases). Written as DNA, the CDR3 is TGCAGTGCTAGGTGGGGGGTCAACAATTCACCCCTCCACTTT. Translation: CSARWGVNNSPLHF.